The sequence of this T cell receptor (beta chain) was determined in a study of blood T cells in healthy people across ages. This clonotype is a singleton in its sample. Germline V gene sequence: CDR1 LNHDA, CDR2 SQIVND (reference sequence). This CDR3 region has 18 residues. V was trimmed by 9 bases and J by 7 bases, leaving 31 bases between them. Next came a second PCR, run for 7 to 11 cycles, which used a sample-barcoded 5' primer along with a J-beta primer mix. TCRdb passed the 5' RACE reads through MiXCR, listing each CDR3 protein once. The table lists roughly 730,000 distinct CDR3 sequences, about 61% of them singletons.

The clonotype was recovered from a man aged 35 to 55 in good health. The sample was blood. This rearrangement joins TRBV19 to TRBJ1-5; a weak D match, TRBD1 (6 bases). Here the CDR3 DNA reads TGTGCCAGAGGATCCTTCGGACCGGGACAAATGTTTGTGCAGCCCCAGCATTTT. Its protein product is CARGSFGPGQMFVQPQHF.